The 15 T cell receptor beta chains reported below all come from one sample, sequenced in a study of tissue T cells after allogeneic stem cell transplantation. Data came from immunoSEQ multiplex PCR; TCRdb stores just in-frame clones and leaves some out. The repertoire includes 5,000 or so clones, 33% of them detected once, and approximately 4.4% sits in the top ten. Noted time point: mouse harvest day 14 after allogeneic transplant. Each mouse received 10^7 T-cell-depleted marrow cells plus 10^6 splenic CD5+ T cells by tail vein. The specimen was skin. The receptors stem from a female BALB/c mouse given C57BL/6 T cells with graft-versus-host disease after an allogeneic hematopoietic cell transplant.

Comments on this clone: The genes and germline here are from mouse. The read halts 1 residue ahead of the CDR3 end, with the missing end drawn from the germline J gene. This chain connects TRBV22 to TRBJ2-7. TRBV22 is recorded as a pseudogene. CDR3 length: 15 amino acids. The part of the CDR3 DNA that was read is TGTGCCAGCAGTTGTGAGTGGGAGAGGGCCTATGAACAGTAC. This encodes CASSCEWERAYEQY. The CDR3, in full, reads CASSCEWERAYEQYF.

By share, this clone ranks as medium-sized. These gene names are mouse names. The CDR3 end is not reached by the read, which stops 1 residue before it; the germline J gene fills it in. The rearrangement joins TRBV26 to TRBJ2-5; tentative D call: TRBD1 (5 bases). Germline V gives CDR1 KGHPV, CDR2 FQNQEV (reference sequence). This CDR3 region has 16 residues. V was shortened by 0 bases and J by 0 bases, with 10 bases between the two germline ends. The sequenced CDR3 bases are TGTGCCAGCAGTCTGTCCCGGACACATAACCAAGACACCCAGTAC. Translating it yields CASSLSRTHNQDTQY. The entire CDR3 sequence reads CASSLSRTHNQDTQYF.

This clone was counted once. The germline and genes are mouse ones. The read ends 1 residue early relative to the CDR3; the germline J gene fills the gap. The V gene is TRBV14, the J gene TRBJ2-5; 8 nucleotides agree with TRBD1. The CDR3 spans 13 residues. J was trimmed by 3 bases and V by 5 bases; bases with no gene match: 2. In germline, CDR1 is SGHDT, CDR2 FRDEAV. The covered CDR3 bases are TGTGCCAGCAGCCGACAGGGGCAAGACACCCAGTAC. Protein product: CASSRQGQDTQY. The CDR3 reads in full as CASSRQGQDTQYF. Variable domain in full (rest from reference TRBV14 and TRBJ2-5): EAGVTQSPRYAVLQEGQAVSFWCDPISGHDTLYWYQQPRDQGPQLLVYFRDEAVIDNSQLPSDRFSAVRPKGTNSTLKIQSAKQGDTATYLCASSRQGQDTQYFGPGTRLLVL.

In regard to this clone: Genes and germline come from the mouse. This CDR3 reads CASSRDRAGNTLYF. The covered CDR3 bases are TGTGCCAGCAGCCGGGACAGGGCTGGAAATACGCTCTAT. The chain uses TRBV3 and TRBJ1-3, with 9 nucleotides matching TRBD1. Sequencing ends 1 residue short of the CDR3 end; the germline J gene provides the rest. The CDR3 consists of 14 residues. The V gene's germline CDR1 is SNHLY and CDR2 FYNGKV (reference sequence). J lost 2 bases, V lost 5 bases, and 1 base had no gene match. Full variable domain (rest looked up from reference TRBV3 and TRBJ1-3): GPKVLQIPSHQIIDMGQMVTLNCDPVSNHLYFYWYKQILGQQMEFLVNFYNGKVMEKSKLFKDQFSVERPDGSYFTLKIQPTALEDSAVYFCASSRDRAGNTLYFGEGSRLIVV.

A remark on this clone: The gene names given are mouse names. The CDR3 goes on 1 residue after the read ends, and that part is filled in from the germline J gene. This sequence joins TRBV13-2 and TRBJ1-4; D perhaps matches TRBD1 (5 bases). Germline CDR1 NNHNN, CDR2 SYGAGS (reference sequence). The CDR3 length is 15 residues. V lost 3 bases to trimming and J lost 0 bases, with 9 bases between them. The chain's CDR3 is CASGAGHISNERLFF. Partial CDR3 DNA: TGTGCCAGCGGTGCCGGACATATTTCCAACGAAAGATTATTT.

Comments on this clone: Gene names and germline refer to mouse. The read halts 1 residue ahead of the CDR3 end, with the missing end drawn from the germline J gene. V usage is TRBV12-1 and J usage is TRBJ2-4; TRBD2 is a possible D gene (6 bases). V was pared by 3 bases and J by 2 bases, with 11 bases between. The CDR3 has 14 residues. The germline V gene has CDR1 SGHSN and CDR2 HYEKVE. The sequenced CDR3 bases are TGTGCCAGCTCTGGTCTGGGGCTTCAAAACACCTTGTAC. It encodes CASSGLGLQNTLY. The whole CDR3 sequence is CASSGLGLQNTLYF. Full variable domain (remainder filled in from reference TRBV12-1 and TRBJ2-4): DSGVVQSPRHIIKEKGGRSVLTCIPISGHSNVVWYQQTLGKELKFLIQHYEKVERDKGFLPSRFSVQQFDDYHSEMNMSALELEDSAMYFCASSGLGLQNTLYFGAGTRLSVL.

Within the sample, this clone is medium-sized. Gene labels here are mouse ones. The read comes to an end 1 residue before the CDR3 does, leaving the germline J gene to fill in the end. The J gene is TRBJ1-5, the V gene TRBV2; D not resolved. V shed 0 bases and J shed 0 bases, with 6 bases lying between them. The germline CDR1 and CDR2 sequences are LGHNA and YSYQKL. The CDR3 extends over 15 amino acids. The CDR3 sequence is CASSQDGFNNQAPLF. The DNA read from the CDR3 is TGTGCCAGCAGCCAAGACGGATTTAACAACCAGGCTCCGCTT.

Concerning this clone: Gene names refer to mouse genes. CDR3 DNA, as far as it was read: TGTGCCAGCAGTAAACTGAGTAGTCAAAACACCTTGTAC. This translates into CASSKLSSQNTLY. The whole CDR3 sequence is CASSKLSSQNTLYF. The chain joins TRBV26 to TRBJ2-4; D is undetermined. The sequenced fragment ends 1 residue before the CDR3 boundary, so the rest is inferred from the germline J gene. Germline V gene lookup returns CDR1 KGHPV and CDR2 FQNQEV (reference sequence). This CDR3 comprises 14 residues. With 5 bases removed from V and 0 bases from J, the gap between germline ends came to 9 bases. Together with reference TRBV26 and TRBJ2-4, the CDR3 gives the full variable domain: NSKVIQTPRYLVKGQGQKAKMRCIPEKGHPVVFWYQQNKNNEFKFLINFQNQEVLQQIDMTEKRFSAECPSNSPCSLEIQSSEAGDSALYLCASSKLSSQNTLYFGAGTRLSVL.

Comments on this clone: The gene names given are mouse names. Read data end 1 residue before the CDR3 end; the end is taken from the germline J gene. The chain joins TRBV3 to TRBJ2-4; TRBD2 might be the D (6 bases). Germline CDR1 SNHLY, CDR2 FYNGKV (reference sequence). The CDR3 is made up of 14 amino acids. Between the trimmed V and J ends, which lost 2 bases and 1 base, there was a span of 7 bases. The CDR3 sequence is CASSLLGGQNTLYF. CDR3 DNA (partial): TGTGCCAGCAGCTTATTGGGGGGTCAAAACACCTTGTAC.

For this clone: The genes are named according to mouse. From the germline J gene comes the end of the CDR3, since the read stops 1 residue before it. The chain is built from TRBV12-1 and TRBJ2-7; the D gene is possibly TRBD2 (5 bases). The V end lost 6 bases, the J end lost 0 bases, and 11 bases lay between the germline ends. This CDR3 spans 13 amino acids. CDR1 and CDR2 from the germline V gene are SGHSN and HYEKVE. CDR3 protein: CASHLWVSYEQYF. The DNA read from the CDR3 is TGTGCCAGCCATCTCTGGGTCTCCTATGAACAGTAC.

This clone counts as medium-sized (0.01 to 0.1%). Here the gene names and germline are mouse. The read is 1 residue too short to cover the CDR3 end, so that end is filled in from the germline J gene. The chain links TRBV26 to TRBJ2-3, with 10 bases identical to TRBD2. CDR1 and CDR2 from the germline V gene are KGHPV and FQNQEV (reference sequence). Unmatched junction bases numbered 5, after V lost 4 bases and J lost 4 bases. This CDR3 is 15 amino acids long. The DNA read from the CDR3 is TGTGCCAGCAGTCCCCGACTGGGGGGATCAGAAACGCTGTAT. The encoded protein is CASSPRLGGSETLY. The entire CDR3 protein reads CASSPRLGGSETLYF.

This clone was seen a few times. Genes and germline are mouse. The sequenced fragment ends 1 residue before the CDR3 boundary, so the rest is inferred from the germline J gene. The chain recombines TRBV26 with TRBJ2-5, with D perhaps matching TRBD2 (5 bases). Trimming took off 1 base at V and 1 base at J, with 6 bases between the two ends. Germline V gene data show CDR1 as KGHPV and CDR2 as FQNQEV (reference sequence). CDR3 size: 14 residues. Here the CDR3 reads CASSLFGDQDTQYF. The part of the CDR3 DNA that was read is TGTGCCAGCAGTCTGTTTGGGGACCAAGACACCCAGTAC. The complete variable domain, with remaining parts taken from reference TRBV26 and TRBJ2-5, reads NSKVIQTPRYLVKGQGQKAKMRCIPEKGHPVVFWYQQNKNNEFKFLINFQNQEVLQQIDMTEKRFSAECPSNSPCSLEIQSSEAGDSALYLCASSLFGDQDTQYFGPGTRLLVL.

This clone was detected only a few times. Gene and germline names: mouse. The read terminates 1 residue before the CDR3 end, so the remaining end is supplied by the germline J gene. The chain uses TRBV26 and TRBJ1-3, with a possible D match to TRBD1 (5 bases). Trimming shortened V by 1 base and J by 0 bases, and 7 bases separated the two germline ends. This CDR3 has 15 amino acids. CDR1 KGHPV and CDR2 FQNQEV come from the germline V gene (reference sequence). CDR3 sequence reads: CASSLWTNSGNTLYF. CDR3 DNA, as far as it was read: TGTGCCAGCAGTCTGTGGACAAATTCTGGAAATACGCTCTAT.

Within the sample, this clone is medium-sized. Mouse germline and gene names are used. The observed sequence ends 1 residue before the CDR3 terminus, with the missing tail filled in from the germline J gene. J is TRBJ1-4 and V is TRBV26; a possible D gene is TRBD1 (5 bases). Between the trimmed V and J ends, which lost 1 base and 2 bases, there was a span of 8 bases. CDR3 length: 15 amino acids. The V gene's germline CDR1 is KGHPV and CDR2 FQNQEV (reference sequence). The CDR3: CASSLFGHSNERLFF. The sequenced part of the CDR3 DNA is TGTGCCAGCAGTCTGTTCGGACACTCCAACGAAAGATTATTT.

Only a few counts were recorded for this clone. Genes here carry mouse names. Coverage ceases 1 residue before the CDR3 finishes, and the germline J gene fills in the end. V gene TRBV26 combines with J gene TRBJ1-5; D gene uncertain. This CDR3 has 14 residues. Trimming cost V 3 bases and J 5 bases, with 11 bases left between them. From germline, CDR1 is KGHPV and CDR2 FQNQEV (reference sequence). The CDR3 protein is CASSLPGRDQAPLF. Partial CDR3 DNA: TGTGCCAGCAGTCTTCCGGGGAGAGACCAGGCTCCGCTT.